This T cell receptor beta chain derives from a study of vaccination and CD4 T cells after COVID-19. Study-level background: Post-COVID draws followed diagnosis by a median 101 days (range 35 to 161). Cultures that served as controls received a CEFX pool, an HIV-1 Nef pool, or no peptide.

For this clonotype: Its target is not known.

With the Oncomine TCR Beta short-read assay, DNA from cultured CD4+ T cells was sequenced. From the PCR reads, TCRdb called clonotypes with MiXCR, one entry per CDR3 protein. The sample has thousands of distinct CDR3 sequences; under 30% are singletons. Specified treatment: roughly nine-day PBMC culture with coronavirus spike peptide pools or control peptides (ViraFEST assay). Each well received approximately 1.8 million PBMCs, cultured with approximately 9 IU/ml IL-2 and roughly 10 ug/ml peptide pools. The germline V gene encodes CDR1 SGHRS and CDR2 YFSETQ. Trimming at V came to 1 base and at J to 4 bases, leaving 4 bases not matched to a gene. The CDR3 contains 15 residues.

This chain connects TRBV5-1 to TRBJ2-1; 8 nucleotides align to TRBD2. The sequenced sample consisted of cultured CD4+ T cells from blood. The receptor was isolated from a human donor with COVID-19. The CDR3 DNA sequence: TGCGCCAGCAGCTTGAGGAGCGGGAGTTACAATGAGCAGTTCTTC. It yields the protein CASSLRSGSYNEQFF. The full variable domain, in which reference TRBV5-1 and TRBJ2-1 provide the parts outside the CDR3, is KAGVTQTPRYLIKTRGQQVTLSCSPISGHRSVSWYQQTPGQGLQFLFEYFSETQRNKGNFPGRFSGRQFSNSRSEMNVSTLELGDSALYLCASSLRSGSYNEQFFGPGTRLTVL.